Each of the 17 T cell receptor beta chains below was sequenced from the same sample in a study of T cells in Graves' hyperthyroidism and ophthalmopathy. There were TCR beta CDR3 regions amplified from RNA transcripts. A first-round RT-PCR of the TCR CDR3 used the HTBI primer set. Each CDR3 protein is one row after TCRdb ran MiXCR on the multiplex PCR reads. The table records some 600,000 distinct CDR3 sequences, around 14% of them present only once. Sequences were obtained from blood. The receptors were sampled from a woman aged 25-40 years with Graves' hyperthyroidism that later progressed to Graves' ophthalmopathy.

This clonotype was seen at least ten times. CDR3 coding DNA: TGCAGTGCTAGAGATTATCTAGGTAGCGGCCAAGAGACCCAGTACTTC. Its protein is CSARDYLGSGQETQYF. The V gene is TRBV20-1, the J gene TRBJ2-5, with D possibly matching TRBD2 (6 bases). Trimming pared 0 bases from V and 1 base from J, leaving 15 bases between. This CDR3 spans 16 amino acids. Germline CDR1 reads DFQATT; CDR2 reads SNEGSKA (reference sequence).

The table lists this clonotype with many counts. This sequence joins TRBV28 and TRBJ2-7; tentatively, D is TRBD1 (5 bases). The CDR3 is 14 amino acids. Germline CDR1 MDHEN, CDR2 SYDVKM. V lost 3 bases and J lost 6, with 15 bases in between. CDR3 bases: TGTGCCAGCAGTTTCTTCTCGACAGTCCTCGAGCAGTACTTC. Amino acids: CASSFFSTVLEQYF.

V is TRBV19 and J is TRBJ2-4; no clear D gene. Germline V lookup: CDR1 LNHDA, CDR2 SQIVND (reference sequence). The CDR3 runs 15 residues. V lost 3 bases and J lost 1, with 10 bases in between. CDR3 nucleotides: TGTGCCAGTAGTATTGTGGGAATGGCCAAAAACATTCAGTACTTC. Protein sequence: CASSIVGMAKNIQYF.

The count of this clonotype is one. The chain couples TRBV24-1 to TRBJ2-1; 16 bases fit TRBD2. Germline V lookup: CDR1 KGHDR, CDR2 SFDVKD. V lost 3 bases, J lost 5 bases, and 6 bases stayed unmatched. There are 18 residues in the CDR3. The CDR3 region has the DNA TGTGCCACCAGTGATCTCCCGGGACTAGCGGGAGGGGACAATGAGCAGTTCTTC. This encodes CATSDLPGLAGGDNEQFF.

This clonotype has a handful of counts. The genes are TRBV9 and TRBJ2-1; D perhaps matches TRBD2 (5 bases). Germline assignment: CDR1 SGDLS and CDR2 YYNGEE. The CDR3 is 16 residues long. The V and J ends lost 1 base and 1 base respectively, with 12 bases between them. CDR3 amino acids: CASSVSGGPSYNEQFF. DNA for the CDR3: TGTGCCAGCAGCGTAAGCGGCGGGCCTTCCTACAATGAGCAGTTCTTC.

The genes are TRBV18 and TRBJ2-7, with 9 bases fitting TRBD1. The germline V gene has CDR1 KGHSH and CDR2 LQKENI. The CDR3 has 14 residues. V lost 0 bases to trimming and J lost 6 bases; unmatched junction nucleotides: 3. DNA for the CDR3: TGTGCCAGCTCACCACCTGGACAGGGGAGCGAGCAGTACTTC. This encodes CASSPPGQGSEQYF.

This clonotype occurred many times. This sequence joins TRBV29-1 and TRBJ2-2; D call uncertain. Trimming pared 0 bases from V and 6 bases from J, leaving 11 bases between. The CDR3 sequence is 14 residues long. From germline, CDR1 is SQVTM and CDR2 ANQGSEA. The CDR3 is CSVEEIEMAGELFF. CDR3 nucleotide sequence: TGCAGCGTTGAAGAAATAGAGATGGCCGGGGAGCTGTTTTTT.

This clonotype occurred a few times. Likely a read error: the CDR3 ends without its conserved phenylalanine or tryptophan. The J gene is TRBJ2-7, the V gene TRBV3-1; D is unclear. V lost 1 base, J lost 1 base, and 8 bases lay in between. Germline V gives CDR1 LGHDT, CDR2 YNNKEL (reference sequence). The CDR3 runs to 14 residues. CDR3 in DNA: TGTGCCAGCAGCCAAGCTACCTTGTCCTACGAGCAGTACCTC. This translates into CASSQATLSYEQYL.

CDR3 bases: TGTGCCAGCACCACGGGTACGGGGGGGAGGGAGCAGTTCTTC. Translated: CASTTGTGGREQFF. The rearrangement joins TRBV3-1 to TRBJ2-1, with 8 positions matching TRBD2. From germline, CDR1 is LGHDT and CDR2 YNNKEL (reference sequence). The J segment lost 10 bases and the V segment lost 7 bases, leaving 12 bases of the junction unmatched. The CDR3 totals 14 residues.

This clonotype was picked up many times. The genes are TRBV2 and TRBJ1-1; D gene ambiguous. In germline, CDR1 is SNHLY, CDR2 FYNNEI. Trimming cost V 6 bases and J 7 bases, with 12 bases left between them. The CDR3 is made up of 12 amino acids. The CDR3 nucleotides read TGTGCCAGCAGCCGAGACGTTAGTGAAGCTTTCTTT. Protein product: CASSRDVSEAFF.

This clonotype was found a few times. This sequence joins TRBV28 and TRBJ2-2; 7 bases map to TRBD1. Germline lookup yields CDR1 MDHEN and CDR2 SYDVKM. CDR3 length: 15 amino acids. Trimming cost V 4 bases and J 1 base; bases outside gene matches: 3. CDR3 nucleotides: TGTGCCAGCAGTTCCCGGACAGGGAACACCGGGGAGCTGTTTTTT. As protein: CASSSRTGNTGELFF. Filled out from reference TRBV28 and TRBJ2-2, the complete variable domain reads DVKVTQSSRYLVKRTGEKVFLECVQDMDHENMFWYRQDPGLGLRLIYFSYDVKMKEKGDIPEGYSVSREKKERFSLILESASTNQTSMYLCASSSRTGNTGELFFGEGSRLTVL.

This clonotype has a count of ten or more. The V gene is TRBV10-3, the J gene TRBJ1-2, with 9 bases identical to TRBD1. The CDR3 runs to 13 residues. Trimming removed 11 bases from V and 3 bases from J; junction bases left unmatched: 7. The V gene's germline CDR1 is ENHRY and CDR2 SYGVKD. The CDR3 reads CAASTGGDYGYTF. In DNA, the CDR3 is TGTGCCGCCTCTACAGGGGGCGACTATGGCTACACCTTC.

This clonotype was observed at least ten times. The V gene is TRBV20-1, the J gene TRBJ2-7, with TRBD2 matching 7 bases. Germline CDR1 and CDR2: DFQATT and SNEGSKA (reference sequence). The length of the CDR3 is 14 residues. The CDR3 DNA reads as TGCAGCGCGGAGTTGAGGGAGGGCCCCTACGAGCAGTACTTC. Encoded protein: CSAELREGPYEQYF.

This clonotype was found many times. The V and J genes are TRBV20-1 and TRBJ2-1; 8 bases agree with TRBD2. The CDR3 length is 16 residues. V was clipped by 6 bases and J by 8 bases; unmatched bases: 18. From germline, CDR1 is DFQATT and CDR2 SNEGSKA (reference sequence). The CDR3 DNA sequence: TGCAGTGCCCCCGCCCCACGGGAGGGTCCTGGGGATGAGCAGTTCTTC. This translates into CSAPAPREGPGDEQFF.

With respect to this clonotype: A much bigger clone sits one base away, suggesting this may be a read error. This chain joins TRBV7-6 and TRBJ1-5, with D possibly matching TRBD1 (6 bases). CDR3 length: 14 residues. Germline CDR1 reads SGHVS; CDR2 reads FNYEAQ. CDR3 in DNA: TGTGCCAGAAGCTTCTCAGGGGAGAGTCAGCCCCAGCATTTT. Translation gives CARSFSGESQPQHF.

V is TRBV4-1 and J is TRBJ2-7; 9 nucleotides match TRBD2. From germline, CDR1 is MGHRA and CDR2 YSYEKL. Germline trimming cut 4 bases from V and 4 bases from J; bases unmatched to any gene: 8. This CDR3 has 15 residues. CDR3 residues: CASSPKSSGTYEQYF. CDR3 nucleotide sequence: TGCGCCAGCAGCCCTAAATCTAGCGGGACATACGAGCAGTACTTC.

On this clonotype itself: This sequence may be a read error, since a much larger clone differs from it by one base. CDR3 region: CACNTGGSSYNEQFF. CDR3 sequence (DNA): TGTGCCTGCAATACCGGAGGGAGCTCCTACAATGAGCAGTTCTTC. This sequence joins TRBV30 and TRBJ2-1; tentatively, D is TRBD2 (6 bases). The length of the CDR3 is 15 residues. Germline CDR1 and CDR2: GTSNPN and SVGIG (reference sequence). V was pared by 6 bases and J by 0 bases, with 15 bases between. The entire variable domain, with the rest obtained from reference TRBV30 and TRBJ2-1, is as follows: SQTIHQWPATLVQPVGSPLSLECTVEGTSNPNLYWYRQAAGRGLQLLFYSVGIGQISSEVPQNLSASRPQDRQFILSSKKLLLSDSGFYLCACNTGGSSYNEQFFGPGTRLTVL.